This T cell receptor beta chain originates from a study of T cell responses to AZD1222 COVID-19 vaccine. As regards this clone: What it binds is unknown.

Study outcomes and limitations: No day 14 peak samples; only post-peak repertoires were characterized. White British donors predominated, females outnumbered males, and clonal diversity was possibly underestimated.

Method: immunoSEQ multiplex PCR; TCRdb's copy keeps in-frame clones and lacks some. Of about 120,000 clones listed, about 88% are singletons. The material sequenced was peripheral blood, taken on day 0 of AZD1222 vaccination. This receptor was taken from an adult in good health.

The CDR3 region is CASSESTYTEAFF. The CDR3 coding sequence is TGCGCCAGCAGTGAGTCAACGTACACTGAAGCTTTCTTT. This chain joins TRBV10-2 and TRBJ1-1, with D uncertain. Germline-derived CDR1 and CDR2 are WSHSY and SAAADI. The CDR3 runs 13 residues. The V gene lost 0 bases and the J gene lost 3 bases, with 5 bases spanning the gap.